Each of the 19 T cell receptor beta chains below was sequenced from the same sample in a study of T cell repertoires in cytomegalovirus infection. MiXCR was run by TCRdb on the reads, yielding one entry per CDR3 protein. The data hold some 300,000 distinct CDR3 sequences, with 17% observed a single time. The sequencing input was PBMCs. The receptors stem from a human donor in good health (CMV status not recorded). Some clones in this sample may be carry-over from other donors' samples.

This clonotype occurred many times. CDR3 bases: TGTGCCAGCAGCTCCTACGGGCTTGGAAACACCATATATTTT. Protein: CASSSYGLGNTIYF. The chain uses TRBV7-6 and TRBJ1-3; no reliable D call. V lost 4 bases and J 3 bases, leaving 10 bases between the germline ends. CDR1 is SGHVS, CDR2 FNYEAQ, per germline. The CDR3 has 14 amino acids.

This clonotype has more than one count but fewer than ten. This rearrangement joins TRBV7-9 to TRBJ2-6, with a weak D call TRBD2 (6 bases). Germline values: CDR1 SEHNR, CDR2 FQNEAQ (reference sequence). CDR3 length: 11 residues. The V and J ends lost 11 bases and 4 bases respectively, with 6 bases between them. CDR3 nucleotide sequence: TGTGCCGGGGGGGGGGCCAACGTCCTGACTTTC. Its protein product is CAGGGANVLTF.

This clonotype was found many times. Germline and junction disagree at one end, which may indicate a read error. The chain joins TRBV19 to TRBJ1-1; no definite D call. CDR3 length equals 14 residues. The germline CDR1 and CDR2 sequences are LNHDA and SQIVND (reference sequence). In nucleotides, the CDR3 is TGTGCCAGTACTATACGGGGTTTGAACACTGAAGCTTTCTTT. It encodes CASTIRGLNTEAFF.

This clonotype occurred once. This may arise from a read error, as a much more abundant clone is one base away. CDR3 region: CASSPILGQGVRTEAFF. CDR3 nucleotides: TGTGCCAGCAGCCCTATTTTAGGACAGGGAGTTCGGACTGAAGCTTTCTTT. The V and J genes are TRBV28 and TRBJ1-1; 8 positions agree with TRBD1. The CDR3 is made up of 17 amino acids. CDR1 and CDR2 from the germline V gene are MDHEN and SYDVKM. The V gene end was trimmed by 6 bases and the J gene end by 5 bases; junction bases not matched to a gene: 17.

The chain carries TRBV2 and TRBJ1-5; TRBD1 might be the D (5 bases). V lost 8 bases and J 2 bases, leaving 10 bases between the germline ends. This CDR3 comprises 13 residues. Germline loops: CDR1 SNHLY, CDR2 FYNNEI. The CDR3 loop is CASQLTGNQPQHF. The CDR3, as DNA: TGTGCCAGCCAGCTGACAGGCAATCAGCCCCAGCATTTT. The full variable domain, its missing parts supplied by reference TRBV2 and TRBJ1-5, is EPEVTQTPSHQVTQMGQEVILRCVPISNHLYFYWYRQILGQKVEFLVSFYNNEISEKSEIFDDQFSVERPDGSNFTLKIRSTKLEDSAMYFCASQLTGNQPQHFGDGTRLSIL.

V usage is TRBV20-1 and J usage is TRBJ2-7; possibly TRBD1 for D (5 bases). The CDR3 loop spans 14 amino acids. Germline V gene data show CDR1 as DFQATT and CDR2 as SNEGSKA (reference sequence). Trimming stripped 4 bases from V and 5 bases from J, with 18 bases between. DNA of the CDR3: TGCAGTGCTAAAAACCAGGGTGGGTCAGACGAGCAGTACTTC. It encodes CSAKNQGGSDEQYF.

The table lists this clonotype with a few counts. The V gene is TRBV7-3, the J gene TRBJ2-1, with D possibly matching TRBD1 (5 bases). The CDR3 covers 14 residues. Per germline, CDR1 SGHTA and CDR2 FQGTGA. Trimming stripped 4 bases from V and 4 bases from J, with 11 bases between. The CDR3 here is CASSSASGYNEQFF. DNA for the CDR3: TGTGCCAGCAGCTCCGCCTCAGGGTACAATGAGCAGTTCTTC.

In its sample, this clonotype was seen many times. This rearrangement joins TRBV28 to TRBJ1-1, with unresolved D. The germline V gene encodes CDR1 MDHEN and CDR2 SYDVKM. With 4 bases removed from V and 1 base from J, the gap between germline ends came to 4 bases. CDR3 size: 12 residues. The CDR3 DNA reads TGTGCCAGCAGTTCGTGGAACACTGAAGCTTTCTTT. Translation: CASSSWNTEAFF. Using reference TRBV28 and TRBJ1-1 for the parts outside the CDR3, the full variable domain is DVKVTQSSRYLVKRTGEKVFLECVQDMDHENMFWYRQDPGLGLRLIYFSYDVKMKEKGDIPEGYSVSREKKERFSLILESASTNQTSMYLCASSSWNTEAFFGQGTRLTVV.

This chain connects TRBV7-8 to TRBJ2-3; TRBD1 aligns across 8 bases. J was trimmed by 5 bases and V by 1 base; bases with no gene match: 8. The CDR3 totals 16 residues. Germline values: CDR1 SGHVS, CDR2 FQNEAQ. The CDR3, as DNA: TGTGCCAGCAGCTTAGAGGCCAGGGGGCAGTTAGATACGCAGTATTTT. Residues: CASSLEARGQLDTQYF.

This chain links TRBV5-8 with TRBJ2-3; D is unresolved. The CDR3 length is 15 residues. Germline CDR1 is SGHTS and CDR2 is YDEGEE. Trimming removed 4 bases at V and 1 base at J, with 13 bases between. The CDR3 sequence is CASSPNLRRTDTQYF. Here the CDR3 DNA reads TGTGCCAGCAGCCCGAACCTACGCCGCACAGATACGCAGTATTTT. Filled out from reference TRBV5-8 and TRBJ2-3, the complete variable domain reads EAGVTQSPTHLIKTRGQQATLRCSPISGHTSVYWYQQALGLGLQFLLWYDEGEERNRGNFPPRFSGRQFPNYSSELNVNALELEDSALYLCASSPNLRRTDTQYFGPGTRLTVL.

This clonotype was recorded at least ten times. The rearrangement links TRBV12-3 or TRBV12-4 to TRBJ1-1; possible D gene TRBD1, 6 bases. Trimming removed 6 bases from V and 1 base from J, with 9 bases in between. There are 13 residues in the CDR3. The CDR3 DNA reads as TGTGCCAGCAGCCTACAGGGGAACACTGAAGCTTTCTTT. Its translation is CASSLQGNTEAFF.

The sample holds a few counts of this clonotype. The gene calls are TRBV20-1 and TRBJ1-2, with D maybe TRBD1 (5 bases). Germline assignment: CDR1 DFQATT and CDR2 SNEGSKA (reference sequence). Trimming stripped 3 bases from V and 5 bases from J, with 16 bases between. The CDR3 covers 14 residues. The CDR3 nucleotides are TGCAGTGCTAGGCCACAGAGGGGTGGATATGGCTACACCTTC. It specifies CSARPQRGGYGYTF.

This clonotype was recorded at least ten times. The chain joins TRBV12-3 or TRBV12-4 to TRBJ2-5; tentative D call: TRBD2 (7 bases). V was clipped by 5 bases and J by 4 bases, with 14 bases between them. The CDR3 totals 14 residues. The CDR3 spells CASSSLGGRETQYF. The CDR3 DNA is TGTGCCAGCAGTAGTCTCGGGGGGCGAGAGACCCAGTACTTC.

This clonotype has just a few counts. The gene calls are TRBV24-1 and TRBJ1-5; D remains ambiguous. V was shortened by 4 bases and J by 0 bases, with 6 bases between the two germline ends. Germline V lookup: CDR1 KGHDR, CDR2 SFDVKD. This CDR3 contains 14 residues. This CDR3 is CATSDGNSNQPQHF. The CDR3 DNA reads TGTGCCACCAGTGACGGGAATAGCAATCAGCCCCAGCATTTT.

V usage is TRBV14 and J usage is TRBJ2-1; a possible D gene is TRBD2 (6 bases). Germline V gene sequence: CDR1 SGHDN, CDR2 FVKESK. Trimming left V 5 bases short and J 0 bases short, with 14 bases between. The CDR3 is 16 amino acids. CDR3 protein: CASSSLDGSSYNEQFF. The CDR3 coding sequence is TGTGCCAGCAGCTCGTTGGACGGGAGCTCCTACAATGAGCAGTTCTTC.

This clonotype showed up many times. V usage is TRBV7-9 and J usage is TRBJ1-1; TRBD1 matches at 12 bases. Germline loops: CDR1 SEHNR, CDR2 FQNEAQ (reference sequence). With 8 bases clipped from V and 1 base from J, the junction kept 8 bases outside the gene matches. CDR3 length: 16 amino acids. The CDR3 loop is CASLDGTGGQNTEAFF. CDR3 bases: TGTGCCAGCCTAGACGGGACAGGGGGCCAGAACACTGAAGCTTTCTTT.

V gene TRBV20-1 combines with J gene TRBJ1-6, with D unresolved. The germline V gene has CDR1 DFQATT and CDR2 SNEGSKA (reference sequence). There are 17 residues in the CDR3. Trimming removed 0 bases from V and 2 bases from J, with 14 bases in between. In nucleotides, the CDR3 is TGCAGTGCTAGAGATCCGAATCTGGGTACCTATAATTCACCCCTCCACTTT. Its protein is CSARDPNLGTYNSPLHF.

This clonotype came up many times. The chain couples TRBV20-1 to TRBJ1-2; tentative D call: TRBD1 (6 bases). V was shortened by 3 bases and J by 1 base, with 30 bases between the two germline ends. The germline CDR1 and CDR2 sequences are DFQATT and SNEGSKA (reference sequence). The CDR3 runs 20 residues. The CDR3 nucleotides are TGCAGTGCTAGGCAGGTCCCCGCAGGGGTGATTTCATCGGTTAACTATGGCTACACCTTC. Translating it yields CSARQVPAGVISSVNYGYTF.

This clonotype was found once. This chain uses TRBV20-1 with TRBJ2-7; possibly TRBD1 for D (6 bases). The CDR3 spans 14 residues. Trimming cost V 3 bases and J 3 bases, with 15 bases left between them. The germline CDR1 and CDR2 sequences are DFQATT and SNEGSKA (reference sequence). CDR3 residues: CSARVGRGYYEQYF. The CDR3 DNA reads TGCAGTGCTAGGGTAGGCAGGGGCTACTACGAGCAGTACTTC.